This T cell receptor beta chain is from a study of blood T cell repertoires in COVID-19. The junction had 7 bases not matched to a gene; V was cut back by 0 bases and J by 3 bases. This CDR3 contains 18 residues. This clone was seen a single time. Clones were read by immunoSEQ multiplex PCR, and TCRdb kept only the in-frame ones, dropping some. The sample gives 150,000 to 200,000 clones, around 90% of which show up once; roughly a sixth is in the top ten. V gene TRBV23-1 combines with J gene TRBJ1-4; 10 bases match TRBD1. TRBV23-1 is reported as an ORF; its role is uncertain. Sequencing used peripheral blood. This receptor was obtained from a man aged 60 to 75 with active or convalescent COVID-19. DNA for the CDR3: TGCGCCAGCAGTCAATCCTTACGGACAGGGGGGTCTAATGAAAAACTGTTTTTT. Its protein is CASSQSLRTGGSNEKLFF.